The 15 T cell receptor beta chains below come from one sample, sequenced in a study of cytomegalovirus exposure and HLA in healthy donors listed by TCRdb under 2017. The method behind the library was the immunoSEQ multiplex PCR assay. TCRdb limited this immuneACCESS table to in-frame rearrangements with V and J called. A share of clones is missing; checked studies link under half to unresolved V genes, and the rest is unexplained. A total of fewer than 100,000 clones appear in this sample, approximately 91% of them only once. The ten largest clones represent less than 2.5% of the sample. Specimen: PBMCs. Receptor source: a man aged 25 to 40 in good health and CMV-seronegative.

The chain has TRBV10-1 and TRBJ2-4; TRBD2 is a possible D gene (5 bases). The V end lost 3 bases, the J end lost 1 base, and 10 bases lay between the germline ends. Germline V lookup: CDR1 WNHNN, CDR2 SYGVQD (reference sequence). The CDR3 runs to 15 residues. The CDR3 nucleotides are TGCGCCAGCAGTGACCCCCGAGGGGCCAAAAACATTCAGTACTTC. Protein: CASSDPRGAKNIQYF.

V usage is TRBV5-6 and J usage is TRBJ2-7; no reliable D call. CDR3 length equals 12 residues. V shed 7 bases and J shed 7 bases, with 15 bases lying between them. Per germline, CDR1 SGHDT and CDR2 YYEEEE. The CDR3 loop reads CASDPNPREQYF. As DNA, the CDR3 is TGTGCCAGCGATCCAAATCCGAGAGAGCAGTACTTC.

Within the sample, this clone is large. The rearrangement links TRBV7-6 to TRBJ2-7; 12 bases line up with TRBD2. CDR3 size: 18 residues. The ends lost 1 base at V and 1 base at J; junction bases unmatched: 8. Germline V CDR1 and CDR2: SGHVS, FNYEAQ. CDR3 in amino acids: CASSLDSWLAGGSYEQYF. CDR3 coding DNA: TGTGCCAGCAGCTTAGATAGTTGGCTAGCGGGAGGGTCCTACGAGCAGTACTTC.

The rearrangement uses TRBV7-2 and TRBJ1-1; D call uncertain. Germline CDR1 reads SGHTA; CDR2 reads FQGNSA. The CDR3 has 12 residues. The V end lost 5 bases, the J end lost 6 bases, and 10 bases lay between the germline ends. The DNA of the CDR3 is TGTGCCAGCAGCCACCCGCGTTCTGAAGCTTTCTTT. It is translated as CASSHPRSEAFF.

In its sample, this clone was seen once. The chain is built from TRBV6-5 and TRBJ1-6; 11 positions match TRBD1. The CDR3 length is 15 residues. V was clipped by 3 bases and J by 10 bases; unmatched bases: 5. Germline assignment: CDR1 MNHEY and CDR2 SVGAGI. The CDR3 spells CASSYFRDRGSPLHF. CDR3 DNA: TGTGCCAGCAGTTATTTCCGGGACAGGGGGTCACCCCTCCACTTT.

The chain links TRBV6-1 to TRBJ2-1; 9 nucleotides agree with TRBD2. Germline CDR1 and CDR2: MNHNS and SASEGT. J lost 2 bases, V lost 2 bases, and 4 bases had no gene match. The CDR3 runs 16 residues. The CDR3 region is CASSEKREDTYNEQFF. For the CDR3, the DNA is TGTGCCAGCAGTGAAAAGCGGGAGGATACCTACAATGAGCAGTTCTTC.

CDR3 protein: CASSGLAGGQDTQYF. CDR3 DNA sequence: TGCGCCAGCAGCGGGCTAGCGGGGGGGCAAGATACGCAGTATTTT. The rearrangement links TRBV5-1 to TRBJ2-3, with 12 bases identical to TRBD2. The CDR3 length is 15 residues. The trim removed 4 bases at V and 5 bases at J, leaving 5 bases unmatched. The germline gives CDR1 SGHRS, CDR2 YFSETQ.

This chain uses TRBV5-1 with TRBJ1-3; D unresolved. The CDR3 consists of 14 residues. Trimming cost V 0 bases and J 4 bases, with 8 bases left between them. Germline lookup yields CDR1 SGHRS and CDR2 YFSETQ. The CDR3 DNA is TGCGCCAGCAGCTTGGGGGCGAAAGGAAACACCATATATTTT. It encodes CASSLGAKGNTIYF.

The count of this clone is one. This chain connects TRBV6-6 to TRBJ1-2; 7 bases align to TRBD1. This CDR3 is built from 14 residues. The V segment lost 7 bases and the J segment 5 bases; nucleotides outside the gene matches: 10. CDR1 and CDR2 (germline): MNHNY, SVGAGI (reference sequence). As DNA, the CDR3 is TGTGCCAGCACCGAGTCCGACAGGGAGTATGGCTACACCTTC. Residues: CASTESDREYGYTF.

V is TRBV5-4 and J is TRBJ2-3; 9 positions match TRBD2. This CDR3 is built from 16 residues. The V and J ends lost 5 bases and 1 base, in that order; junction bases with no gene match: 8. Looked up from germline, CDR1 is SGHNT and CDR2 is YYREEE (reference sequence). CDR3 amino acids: CASSHLAGAGTDTQYF. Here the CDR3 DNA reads TGTGCCAGCAGTCACTTAGCGGGGGCCGGCACAGATACGCAGTATTTT.

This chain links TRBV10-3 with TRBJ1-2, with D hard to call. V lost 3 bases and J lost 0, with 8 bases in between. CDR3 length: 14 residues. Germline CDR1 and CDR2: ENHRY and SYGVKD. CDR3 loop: CAISERRANYGYTF. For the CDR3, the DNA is TGTGCCATCAGTGAACGAAGAGCTAACTATGGCTACACCTTC.

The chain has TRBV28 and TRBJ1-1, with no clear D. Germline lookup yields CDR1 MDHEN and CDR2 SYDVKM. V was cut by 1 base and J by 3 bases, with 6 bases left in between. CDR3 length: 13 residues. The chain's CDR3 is CASSLSGDTEAFF. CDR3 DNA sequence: TGTGCCAGCAGTTTATCCGGGGACACTGAAGCTTTCTTT.

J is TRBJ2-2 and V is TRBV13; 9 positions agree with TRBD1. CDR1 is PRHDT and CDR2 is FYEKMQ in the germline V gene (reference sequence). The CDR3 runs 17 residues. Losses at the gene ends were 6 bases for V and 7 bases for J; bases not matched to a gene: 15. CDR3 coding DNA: TGTGCCAGCAGGCCTCTATCCGGGACAGGGATGGACGGGGAGCTGTTTTTT. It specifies CASRPLSGTGMDGELFF. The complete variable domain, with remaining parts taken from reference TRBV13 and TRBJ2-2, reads AAGVIQSPRHLIKEKRETATLKCYPIPRHDTVYWYQQGPGQDPQFLISFYEKMQSDKGSIPDRFSAQQFSDYHSELNMSSLELGDSALYFCASRPLSGTGMDGELFFGEGSRLTVL.

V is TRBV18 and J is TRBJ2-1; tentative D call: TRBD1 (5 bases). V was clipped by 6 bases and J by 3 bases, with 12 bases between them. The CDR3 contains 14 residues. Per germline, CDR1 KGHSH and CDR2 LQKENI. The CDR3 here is CASSPTDSYNEQFF. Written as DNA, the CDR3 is TGTGCCAGCTCTCCTACAGACAGCTACAATGAGCAGTTCTTC.

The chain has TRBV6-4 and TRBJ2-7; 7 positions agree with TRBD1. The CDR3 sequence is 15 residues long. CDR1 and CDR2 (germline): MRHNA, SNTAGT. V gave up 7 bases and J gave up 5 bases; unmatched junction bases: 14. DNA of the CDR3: TGTGCCAGCATCCCCACCAATTGGGACAGCAACGAGCAGTACTTC. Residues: CASIPTNWDSNEQYF.